This paragraph reports one TCR beta chain. Its matching antigen is unknown. TCRdb's copy holds only in-frame clones and misses some; the assay was immunoSEQ multiplex PCR. The sample has some 86,000 clones, approximately 90% seen once. Per germline, CDR1 SNHLY and CDR2 FYNNEI. This CDR3 comprises 17 residues. With 4 bases clipped from V and 2 bases from J, the junction kept 11 bases outside the gene matches. The source of the sample is a study of graft-versus-host responses after intestinal transplantation. The study, taken as a whole, reports: In recipient marrow, GvH clones were found, and some appeared first in ileum or blood. Elevated graft-versus-host to host-versus-graft clonal ratios in allografts were recorded for patients with graft-donor T cell macrochimerism.

The chain joins TRBV2 to TRBJ1-2; 9 nucleotides agree with TRBD1. Sequencing used unstimulated CD4+ T cells sorted from spleen or lymph node cells, obtained before transplant. This TCR was recovered from a human donor who was the organ donor for an intestinal transplant. The DNA for the CDR3 is TGTGCCAGCAGTGCGACAGGGGGAAGGTGGGGAAACTATGGCTACACCTTC. It specifies CASSATGGRWGNYGYTF.